The 29 T cell receptor beta chains listed next were all sequenced from one sample in a study of blood T cell repertoires in COVID-19. Measured with immunoSEQ multiplex PCR; TCRdb has only the in-frame clones, and not every one. The sample lists fewer than 350,000 clones, more than 70% occurring once. Sequenced input: PBMCs or T cells enriched from blood (not recorded which). These receptor sequences come from a woman in her 30s who had been exposed to COVID-19.

The chain links TRBV19 to TRBJ2-5; 7 nucleotides line up with TRBD1. V was pared by 7 bases and J by 0 bases, with 8 bases of the junction left unmatched. The CDR3 length is 15 residues. Per the germline V gene, CDR1 is LNHDA and CDR2 is SQIVND (reference sequence). CDR3 sequence (DNA): TGTGCCAGTAACAGGGGTGGGGACAACCAAGAGACCCAGTACTTC. The encoded protein is CASNRGGDNQETQYF.

This chain joins TRBV19 and TRBJ1-1, with D perhaps matching TRBD1 (5 bases). The CDR3 has 13 residues. CDR1 and CDR2 (germline): LNHDA, SQIVND (reference sequence). V lost 2 bases and J lost 8, with 12 bases in between. The CDR3 DNA sequence: TGTGCCAGTAGTATAAAGGGGATAGGCGAAGCTTTCTTT. It codes for CASSIKGIGEAFF.

The chain employs TRBV5-4 and TRBJ2-2, with TRBD1 matching over 7 bases. The CDR3 runs to 14 residues. Unmatched junction bases numbered 6, after V lost 6 bases and J lost 4 bases. Germline V gene data show CDR1 as SGHNT and CDR2 as YYREEE (reference sequence). The CDR3 DNA sequence: TGTGCCAGCACTATGACAGGGAGCACCGGGGAGCTGTTTTTT. This translates into CASTMTGSTGELFF.

The chain recombines TRBV7-7 with TRBJ2-2; 8 nucleotides line up with TRBD1. The CDR3 is 13 amino acids. CDR1 is SSHAT and CDR2 is FNYEAQ in the germline V gene (reference sequence). J gave up 6 bases and V 4 bases, and 1 base lay outside the gene matches. The DNA of the CDR3 is TGTGCCAGCAGCTGGACAGGGTCCGGGGAGCTGTTTTTT. This gives the protein CASSWTGSGELFF.

The chain is built from TRBV27 and TRBJ2-1, with 10 bases identical to TRBD2. CDR3 length equals 15 residues. V gave up 4 bases and J gave up 6 bases; unmatched junction bases: 6. The germline gives CDR1 MNHEY, CDR2 SMNVEV (reference sequence). The CDR3 nucleotides read TGTGCCAGCAGTTGGATAGCGGGAGGTCTCAATGAGCAGTTCTTC. Residues: CASSWIAGGLNEQFF.

A few counts support this clone. The chain joins TRBV18 to TRBJ2-7; D gene uncertain. The CDR3 sequence is 16 residues long. The germline CDR1 and CDR2 sequences are KGHSH and LQKENI. The V and J ends lost 0 bases and 4 bases respectively, with 16 bases between them. CDR3 region: CASSPPGRASAYEQYF. CDR3 coding DNA: TGTGCCAGCTCACCACCTGGGCGAGCCTCCGCGTACGAGCAGTACTTC. Full variable domain (outside the CDR3, taken from reference TRBV18 and TRBJ2-7): NAGVMQNPRHLVRRRGQEARLRCSPMKGHSHVYWYRQLPEEGLKFMVYLQKENIIDESGMPKERFSAEFPKEGPSILRIQQVVRGDSAAYFCASSPPGRASAYEQYFGPGTRLTVT.

The chain is built from TRBV25-1 and TRBJ2-7, with D tentatively TRBD2 (6 bases). Trimming cost V 5 bases and J 4 bases, with 12 bases left between them. Germline values: CDR1 MGHDK, CDR2 SYGVNS. This CDR3 spans 13 amino acids. CDR3 loop: CASSSWGTYEQYF. The CDR3 nucleotides are TGTGCCAGCAGTAGTTGGGGGACTTACGAGCAGTACTTC.

This chain uses TRBV28 with TRBJ2-7; tentatively, D is TRBD1 (6 bases). CDR1 and CDR2 from the germline V gene are MDHEN and SYDVKM. CDR3 length equals 15 residues. V lost 5 bases to trimming and J lost 3 bases, with 17 bases between them. The CDR3 is CASSAPGVILYEQYF. The CDR3 coding sequence is TGTGCCAGCAGTGCCCCAGGGGTAATCCTCTACGAGCAGTACTTC.

The rearrangement links TRBV21-1 to TRBJ1-1; TRBD1 is the table's D call, not checked against the DNA. TRBV21-1 constitutes a pseudogene. The length of the CDR3 is 19 residues. The DNA of the CDR3 is TGTGCCAGCAGCAAAGGTAAGATTGACAGGGGGGGAAGGAACACTGAAGCTTTCTTT. This codes for CASSKGKIDRGGRNTEAFF.

The chain combines TRBV2 with TRBJ1-5, with 8 bases fitting TRBD1. After removal of 4 bases from V and 6 bases from J, the junction contained 5 bases not matched to a gene. Germline CDR1 and CDR2: SNHLY and FYNNEI. The CDR3 is made up of 14 amino acids. This CDR3 reads CASSARGQGQPQHF. The CDR3 bases are TGTGCCAGCAGTGCCAGGGGGCAGGGTCAGCCCCAGCATTTT.

This chain joins TRBV7-3 and TRBJ2-1, with D maybe TRBD2 (5 bases). Trimming took off 4 bases at V and 5 bases at J, with 15 bases between the two ends. This CDR3 has 15 amino acids. Germline assignment: CDR1 SGHTA and CDR2 FQGTGA. The CDR3 DNA follows: TGTGCCAGCAGCTCGACCAGAACGGGGAACAATGAGCAGTTCTTC. Translation: CASSSTRTGNNEQFF. Together with reference TRBV7-3 and TRBJ2-1, the CDR3 gives the full variable domain: GAGVSQTPSNKVTEKGKYVELRCDPISGHTALYWYRQSLGQGPEFLIYFQGTGAADDSGLPNDRFFAVRPEGSVSTLKIQRTERGDSAVYLCASSSTRTGNNEQFFGPGTRLTVL.

This chain links TRBV18 with TRBJ1-5; D remains ambiguous. Germline V gene sequence: CDR1 KGHSH, CDR2 LQKENI. V was pared by 4 bases and J by 5 bases, with 9 bases between. This CDR3 comprises 13 residues. CDR3 loop: CASSRRSDQPQHF. DNA of the CDR3: TGTGCCAGCTCACGGCGGTCGGATCAGCCCCAGCATTTT.

The chain combines TRBV20-1 with TRBJ2-7, with TRBD1 matching 7 bases. V was pared by 6 bases and J by 5 bases, with 4 bases of the junction left unmatched. The CDR3 has 11 amino acids. CDR1 and CDR2 from the germline V gene are DFQATT and SNEGSKA (reference sequence). CDR3 sequence: CSAGGRDEQYF. CDR3 DNA sequence: TGCAGTGCAGGGGGCAGGGACGAGCAGTACTTC.

This clone has only one observation. The genes are TRBV5-4 and TRBJ2-7; 9 nucleotides line up with TRBD1. Germline CDR1 reads SGHNT; CDR2 reads YYREEE (reference sequence). J lost 3 bases, V lost 4 bases, and 5 bases had no gene match. This CDR3 spans 14 amino acids. CDR3 DNA sequence: TGTGCCAGCAGCCACCGGGGACAGGGCTACGAGCAGTACTTC. Amino acid sequence: CASSHRGQGYEQYF. The complete variable domain, with remaining parts taken from reference TRBV5-4 and TRBJ2-7, reads ETGVTQSPTHLIKTRGQQVTLRCSSQSGHNTVSWYQQALGQGPQFIFQYYREEENGRGNFPPRFSGLQFPNYSSELNVNALELDDSALYLCASSHRGQGYEQYFGPGTRLTVT.

The rearrangement links TRBV4-1 to TRBJ1-3, with D unclear. Germline CDR1 and CDR2: MGHRA and YSYEKL. The CDR3 covers 18 residues. Trimming shortened V by 0 bases and J by 0 bases, and 15 bases separated the two germline ends. CDR3 in amino acids: CASSQEPGGPTSGNTIYF. The CDR3 bases are TGCGCCAGCAGCCAAGAGCCTGGTGGGCCGACCTCTGGAAACACCATATATTTT.

The chain employs TRBV20-1 and TRBJ2-1; TRBD2 matches at 7 bases. V trimming: 3 bases; J trimming: 7 bases; junction bases outside the gene matches: 12. Germline CDR1 is DFQATT and CDR2 is SNEGSKA (reference sequence). The CDR3 runs 15 residues. The CDR3 nucleotides are TGCAGTGCTAGTGAAGGGGTAGTCGGGAGGAATGAGCAGTTCTTC. This translates into CSASEGVVGRNEQFF.

This rearrangement joins TRBV10-1 to TRBJ1-2; maybe TRBD1 (5 bases). The germline V gene has CDR1 WNHNN and CDR2 SYGVQD (reference sequence). The CDR3 spans 15 residues. V dropped 0 bases and J dropped 6 bases, with 14 bases sitting between them. The CDR3 region is CASSESIGGLDGYTF. The CDR3 coding sequence is TGCGCCAGCAGTGAGTCGATCGGGGGTTTGGATGGCTACACCTTC.

This chain uses TRBV2 with TRBJ2-4, with D possibly matching TRBD1 (5 bases). The CDR3 is 12 amino acids. Between the trimmed V and J ends, which lost 4 bases and 11 bases, there was a span of 12 bases. CDR1 and CDR2 (germline): SNHLY, FYNNEI. The CDR3 is CASSGGEVVQYF. The CDR3 DNA follows: TGTGCCAGCAGTGGGGGCGAGGTTGTTCAGTACTTC.

V and J are TRBV3-1 (or the pseudogene TRBV3-2) and TRBJ2-7, with 8 positions matching TRBD2. Trimming at V came to 0 bases and at J to 5 bases, leaving 6 bases not matched to a gene. CDR3 size: 15 residues. Germline V gene sequence: CDR1 LGHDT, CDR2 YNNKEL (reference sequence). The DNA for the CDR3 is TGTGCCAGCAGCCAAGATATGAGCGGGAGCCACGAGCAGTACTTC. Protein: CASSQDMSGSHEQYF.

The chain recombines TRBV27 with TRBJ2-7, with D possibly matching TRBD1 (6 bases). From germline, CDR1 is MNHEY and CDR2 SMNVEV (reference sequence). The V gene lost 5 bases and the J gene lost 8 bases, with 10 bases spanning the gap. The CDR3 runs 11 residues. The CDR3 DNA is TGTGCCAGCAGTAAGGACAGCAAGCAGTACTTC. Translated, it gives CASSKDSKQYF.

The V call is TRBV28, the J call TRBJ2-1, with TRBD2 identical over 12 bases. Per the germline V gene, CDR1 is MDHEN and CDR2 is SYDVKM. Trimming at V came to 7 bases and at J to 3 bases, leaving 7 bases not matched to a gene. This CDR3 is built from 16 residues. The CDR3 DNA reads as TGTGCCAGCACCACGGCGGGACTAGCGGGCTACAATGAGCAGTTCTTC. Translation: CASTTAGLAGYNEQFF.

The CDR3 here is CASSLGGQFYEQYF. CDR3 DNA sequence: TGTGCCAGCAGCTTAGGGGGACAGTTCTACGAGCAGTACTTC. J is TRBJ2-7 and V is TRBV13, with 7 bases lining up with TRBD1. V lost 0 bases, J lost 3 bases, and 2 bases stayed unmatched. Germline values: CDR1 PRHDT, CDR2 FYEKMQ (reference sequence). The CDR3 is 14 residues long. Complete variable domain (other parts from reference TRBV13 and TRBJ2-7): AAGVIQSPRHLIKEKRETATLKCYPIPRHDTVYWYQQGPGQDPQFLISFYEKMQSDKGSIPDRFSAQQFSDYHSELNMSSLELGDSALYFCASSLGGQFYEQYFGPGTRLTVT.

This sequence joins TRBV3-1 (or the pseudogene TRBV3-2) and TRBJ2-4; weak D call: TRBD2 (5 bases). Germline values: CDR1 LGHDT, CDR2 YNNKEL (reference sequence). Trimming removed 6 bases at V and 1 base at J, with 16 bases between. This CDR3 has 16 amino acids. CDR3 residues: CASSPPPWRAKNIQYF. In nucleotides, the CDR3 is TGTGCCAGCAGTCCTCCCCCTTGGAGGGCCAAAAACATTCAGTACTTC.

The chain links TRBV10-2 to TRBJ1-1; D uncertain. Germline loops: CDR1 WSHSY, CDR2 SAAADI. The CDR3 runs 12 residues. The V and J ends lost 5 bases and 4 bases respectively, with 8 bases between them. Here the CDR3 reads CASSLAVTEAFF. In DNA form, the CDR3 reads TGCGCCAGCAGTCTGGCGGTCACTGAAGCTTTCTTT.

The gene calls are TRBV18 and TRBJ1-5; D gene unclear. This CDR3 is built from 13 residues. V was pared by 1 base and J by 5 bases, with 6 bases between. Germline lookup yields CDR1 KGHSH and CDR2 LQKENI. CDR3 residues: CASSPHQDQPQHF. CDR3 coding DNA: TGTGCCAGCTCACCACACCAGGATCAGCCCCAGCATTTT.

This clone was found once. The CDR3, as DNA: TGTGCCAGCAGTCCCACTTTCCCGACAGGGGGCAGGCAAGAGACCCAGTACTTC. The encoded protein is CASSPTFPTGGRQETQYF. The chain is built from TRBV27 and TRBJ2-5; 10 bases agree with TRBD1. The CDR3 is 18 amino acids. CDR1 is MNHEY, CDR2 SMNVEV, per germline (reference sequence). The V gene end was trimmed by 5 bases and the J gene end by 2 bases; junction bases not matched to a gene: 14.

This chain uses TRBV28 with TRBJ2-7; 9 nucleotides agree with TRBD2. The CDR3 covers 16 residues. The V gene end was trimmed by 5 bases and the J gene end by 0 bases; junction bases not matched to a gene: 8. Germline-derived CDR1 and CDR2 are MDHEN and SYDVKM. As DNA, the CDR3 is TGTGCCAGCAGTCCCGTGGCGGGAGGGCCCTCCTACGAGCAGTACTTC. Encoded protein: CASSPVAGGPSYEQYF. Full variable domain (missing parts from reference TRBV28 and TRBJ2-7): DVKVTQSSRYLVKRTGEKVFLECVQDMDHENMFWYRQDPGLGLRLIYFSYDVKMKEKGDIPEGYSVSREKKERFSLILESASTNQTSMYLCASSPVAGGPSYEQYFGPGTRLTVT.

This rearrangement joins TRBV20-1 to TRBJ2-4; D may be TRBD2 (5 bases). Germline CDR1 is DFQATT and CDR2 is SNEGSKA (reference sequence). The CDR3 is 13 residues long. V lost 3 bases and J 3 bases, leaving 9 bases between the germline ends. For the CDR3, the DNA is TGCAGTGCTAGTGAGGGCAGCAAAAACATTCAGTACTTC. It translates to CSASEGSKNIQYF.

V usage is TRBV5-4 and J usage is TRBJ1-6; 8 bases match TRBD1. V was clipped by 4 bases and J by 5 bases; unmatched bases: 5. The germline V gene has CDR1 SGHNT and CDR2 YYREEE (reference sequence). CDR3 length equals 15 residues. CDR3 sequence: CASSRKTGDNSPLHF. The CDR3 DNA sequence: TGTGCCAGCAGCCGCAAGACAGGGGATAATTCACCCCTCCACTTT. The complete variable domain, with remaining parts taken from reference TRBV5-4 and TRBJ1-6, reads ETGVTQSPTHLIKTRGQQVTLRCSSQSGHNTVSWYQQALGQGPQFIFQYYREEENGRGNFPPRFSGLQFPNYSSELNVNALELDDSALYLCASSRKTGDNSPLHFGNGTRLTVT.